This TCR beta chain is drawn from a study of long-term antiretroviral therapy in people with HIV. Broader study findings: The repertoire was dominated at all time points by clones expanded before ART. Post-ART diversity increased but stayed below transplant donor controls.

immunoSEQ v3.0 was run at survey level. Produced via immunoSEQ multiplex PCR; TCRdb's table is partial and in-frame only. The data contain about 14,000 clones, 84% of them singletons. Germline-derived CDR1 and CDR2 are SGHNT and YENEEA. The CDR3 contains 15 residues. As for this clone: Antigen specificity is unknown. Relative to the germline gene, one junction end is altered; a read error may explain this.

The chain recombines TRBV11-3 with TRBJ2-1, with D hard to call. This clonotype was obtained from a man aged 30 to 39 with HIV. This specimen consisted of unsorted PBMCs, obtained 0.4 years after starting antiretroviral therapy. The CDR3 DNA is TGTGCCAGCAGCTTTTCCGGGCACTCCTTCAATGAGCAGTTCTTC. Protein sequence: CASSFSGHSFNEQFF.